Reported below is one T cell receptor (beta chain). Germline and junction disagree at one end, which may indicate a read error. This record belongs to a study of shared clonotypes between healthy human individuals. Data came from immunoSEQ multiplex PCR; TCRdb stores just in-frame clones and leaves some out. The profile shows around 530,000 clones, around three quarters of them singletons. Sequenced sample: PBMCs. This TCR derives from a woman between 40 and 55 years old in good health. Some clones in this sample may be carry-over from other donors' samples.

This CDR3 is CANSSRTGGVETQYF. CDR3 sequence (DNA): TGTGCCAACAGCTCGCGGACAGGGGGAGTAGAGACCCAGTACTTC. The V call is TRBV11-2, the J call TRBJ2-5; 10 bases align to TRBD1. Germline CDR1 reads SGHAT; CDR2 reads FQNNGV. The CDR3 sequence is 15 residues long.